This TCR beta chain came from a study of T cell changes during pregnancy in multiple sclerosis. Profiled with immunoSEQ multiplex PCR; TCRdb holds only in-frame clones, not every one. Of fewer than 150,000 clones detected, roughly 95% appear once; the ten largest clones hold 0.4% to 0.5%. This sequence originates from a female donor with multiple sclerosis, enrolled in a pregnancy study. The sample in question was peripheral blood, obtained after pregnancy.

In nucleotides, the CDR3 is TGTGCCAGCGTGGTGGGAGTAACGACAGATACGCAGTATTTT. It is translated as CASVVGVTTDTQYF. The chain combines TRBV6-1 with TRBJ2-3; tentatively, D is TRBD2 (5 bases). The ends were cut back, 8 bases at V and 3 bases at J, with 15 bases in the middle. Germline V gives CDR1 MNHNS, CDR2 SASEGT. The CDR3 covers 14 residues.